The entry below gives a single T cell receptor beta chain sequence along with its context. This sample was included in a study of T cell changes during pregnancy in multiple sclerosis. Germline V gene lookup returns CDR1 SGHTA and CDR2 FQGNSA. Unmatched junction bases numbered 7, after V lost 6 bases and J lost 5 bases. This CDR3 region has 15 residues. TCRdb keeps only in-frame clones here, not all; method: immunoSEQ multiplex PCR. The data show 40,000 to 60,000 clones, roughly 92% seen once. The sample consisted of peripheral blood, taken after pregnancy. The chain links TRBV7-2 to TRBJ2-2; 9 bases are shared with TRBD1. The source is a female donor with multiple sclerosis, enrolled in a pregnancy study. The CDR3 loop is CASSHDRGGTGELFF. The CDR3 DNA is TGTGCCAGCAGTCACGACAGGGGGGGAACCGGGGAGCTGTTTTTT.